This T cell receptor beta chain stems from a study of T-cell memory formation after mild COVID-19 (dated by TCRdb to about 2021). In terms of the full investigation: TCR sequence clusters from the two donors were found to be largely donor specific. Longitudinal TCRalpha and TCRbeta repertoire sequencing tracked T-cell clones expanding and contracting after mild COVID-19 in a couple of donors. The cohort was made up of two young adult volunteers, one female and one male, who were previously healthy. Broader findings and caveats from the paper: Some responding clones were found in pre-infection memory, which suggests that pre-existing cross-reactive memory T cells took part in the SARS-CoV-2 response. SARS-CoV-2 specificity of the second-wave clones peaking on day 37 was not confirmed. Only two mild cases were covered in the study, and larger cohorts including severe cases with pre-infection samples were considered necessary. From day 15 to 85, contracting clones showed balanced CD4/CD8 phenotypes, whereas a second wave of clones that expanded from day 15 to 37 leaned towards CD4+. Contracting CD4+ clones appeared mostly in the CM and EM memory subsets, whereas CD8+ clones were enriched in EMRA.

CDR1 DFQATT and CDR2 SNEGSKA are derived from the germline V gene (reference sequence). V is trimmed back by 6 bases and J by 3 bases, and the junction contains 4 bases that no gene match accounts for. Counted from cysteine to phenylalanine, this CDR3 has 14 amino acids. The read is trimmed to its CDR3 DNA, 42 bases read in frame from base 1. Reads for this sample came from an Illumina NovaSeq 6000. TCRalpha and TCRbeta cDNA libraries were built by 5'RACE with constant-segment primers, adding sample barcodes and unique molecular identifiers. RNA was extracted from every sample with Trizol reagent. Library amplification was performed in two PCR steps, and a second sample barcode and Illumina TruSeq adapters were introduced in the second step. The libraries were sequenced on an Illumina NovaSeq using 2 x 150 bp paired-end reads. The authors' analysis ran thus. Reads were demultiplexed and collapsed into UMI-guided consensus sequences with migec v1.2.7. Using mixcr v2.1.11, the UMI consensuses were aligned to TRA and TRB V and J templates and assembled into clonotypes. A clonotype was counted as expanded or contracted only when both edgeR and NoisET called the clonotype significant, with the noise models trained on biological replicates. For edgeR calls, a false discovery rate-adjusted p below 0.01 and a log2 fold-change threshold of 1 were applied. As an exploratory analysis of dynamics, max-normalized trajectories of the 1000 most abundant clonotypes were examined with PCA combined with hierarchical clustering. The CD4 or CD8 phenotype of responding clones was assigned using the separately sequenced CD4+ and CD8+ repertoires. TCRdb trimmed public reads at Q25 via fastp, called clones via MiXCR and kept in-frame beta chains. Each CDR3 protein gets just one entry, which takes the most common genes and DNA from the rows behind it. These V and J calls originate from TCRdb's pipeline instead of the authors' own analysis. In all, the sample holds approximately 580,000 distinct CDR3 sequences, and roughly 20% of those were seen once. The top ten hold about an eighth of the sample.

Ficoll-Paque density gradient centrifugation was used to isolate PBMCs. This clonotype showed up just a few times. Its binding antigen is unknown. No base-level quality is on record; no much larger clone is a single base apart. Here the chain combines TRBV20-1 and TRBJ2-2, with 10 bases in between that match TRBD2. The receptor's source is an adult woman who had mild COVID-19 (a few samples of this study predate the infection). The sample titles of this study are shuffled in the database, so cell type and time point are left out; the donor was told from shared clones. Sequencing was performed on PBMCs or a T cell subset sorted from them (not recorded which). The DNA sequence reads TGCAGTGCGAGGACTAGCGGATACACCGGGGAGCTGTTTTTT. Translated, it gives CSARTSGYTGELFF.